The clone carrying this TCR beta chain turned up a few times. The antigen remains unidentified. PCR was performed using 60 Vbeta and 13 Jbeta primers. The method was immunoSEQ multiplex PCR; TCRdb's version includes in-frame clones alone and lacks a portion of them. Here the sample spans 150,000 to 180,000 clones, approximately 80% being singletons. This specimen belongs to a study of cytomegalovirus exposure and HLA in healthy donors. Nominally healthy donors were sampled, though unrecorded immune exposures were likely. Whole-study results and caveats: A few of the chains that were CMV-associated were confirmed in vitro to be specific for CMV antigens. A later analysis revealed that TCR association rates differed between HLA loci, peaking at DRB1 and bottoming out at HLA-C. Reports indicated that the classifier achieved high specificity and sensitivity in diagnosing cytomegalovirus status.

This receptor was obtained from a woman between 45 and 65 years old in good health and CMV-seropositive. What was sequenced was PBMCs.

The CDR3 protein is CASSLRRQGYEQYF. CDR3 bases: TGTGCCAGCAGTTTAAGGAGACAGGGCTACGAGCAGTACTTC. The V call is TRBV27, the J call TRBJ2-7, with TRBD1 matching 7 bases. V shed 2 bases and J 3 bases; nucleotides not matched to a gene: 4. The CDR3 covers 14 residues. CDR1 and CDR2 from the germline V gene are MNHEY and SMNVEV (reference sequence).